The 18 T cell receptor beta chains below all came from one sample that was sequenced in a study of CXCR3-negative and CXCR3-positive naive CD8 T cells (dated by TCRdb to the late 2010s). The reads were generated on a NextSeq 550. The Human TCR Profiling Kit (MiLaboratory) was used to prepare UMI-labeled 5' RACE TRB cDNA libraries. TCRdb reprocessed the public reads and reports one entry per CDR3 protein sequence, without DNA. The table for this sample shows under 45,000 distinct CDR3 sequences. The top ten hold 14% to 15% of the sample. Input material: memory CD8+ T cells from blood. What the cell subset or site label conveys for this sample: conventional CD8+ memory T cells (TMEM), sorted as controls. Source of these receptors: a human donor in good health. Some clones in this sample may be carry-over from other donors' samples.

V is TRBV29-1 and J is TRBJ2-2; the D call of TRBD1 rests on TCRdb alone, since no DNA is present to check it. The CDR3 is 14 residues long. Germline V gene sequence: CDR1 SQVTM, CDR2 ANQGSEA. CDR3 residues: CSGRGGFDTGELFF.

The rearrangement uses TRBV4-1 and TRBJ2-7. The CDR3 covers 15 residues. Germline V lookup: CDR1 MGHRA, CDR2 YSYEKL. CDR3 sequence: CASSQVSDAGYEQYF.

This rearrangement joins TRBV9 to TRBJ1-1; TCRdb designates TRBD1, a call that cannot be tested without DNA. Germline CDR1 is SGDLS and CDR2 is YYNGEE. This CDR3 region has 18 residues. The CDR3 sequence: CASSVAPGTVEMNTEAFF.

V is TRBV29-1 and J is TRBJ2-7; TCRdb returns TRBD1, unconfirmable since there is no DNA. The CDR3 consists of 14 residues. The V gene's germline CDR1 is SQVTM and CDR2 ANQGSEA. The CDR3 reads CSVAGTSSSYEQYF.

The gene calls are TRBV15 and TRBJ2-7. In germline, CDR1 is LNHNV, CDR2 YYDKDF (reference sequence). This CDR3 has 15 amino acids. CDR3 amino acids: CATSRDKAGPYEQYF.

The chain employs TRBV7-9 and TRBJ2-7. The CDR3 length is 13 residues. The germline V gene encodes CDR1 SEHNR and CDR2 FQNEAQ (reference sequence). The CDR3 sequence is CASSLPRRNEQYF.

This sequence joins TRBV13 and TRBJ1-2. The germline gives CDR1 PRHDT, CDR2 FYEKMQ (reference sequence). The CDR3 sequence is 14 residues long. The CDR3: CASSLERGDYGYTF.

The chain's CDR3 is CASRETDRGEEYEQYF. The rearrangement uses TRBV10-1 and TRBJ2-7; TCRdb proposes TRBD1, but this gene call is untestable without DNA. The CDR3 is made up of 16 amino acids. Germline CDR1 WNHNN, CDR2 SYGVQD (reference sequence).

The chain carries TRBV15 and TRBJ2-3; TCRdb designates TRBD1, a call that cannot be tested without DNA. This CDR3 spans 15 amino acids. The V gene's germline CDR1 is LNHNV and CDR2 YYDKDF (reference sequence). CDR3: CATSREAGAPDTQYF.

This chain connects TRBV28 to TRBJ1-4; TCRdb gives TRBD1 as the D gene, but with no DNA this cannot be confirmed. This CDR3 contains 15 residues. The germline V gene has CDR1 MDHEN and CDR2 SYDVKM. The CDR3 loop reads CASRSDRETNEKLFF.

This chain's CDR3 is CASTEPRDSYNSPLHF. This chain links TRBV6-2 or TRBV6-3 with TRBJ1-6; TCRdb reports TRBD1, a call that lacks DNA to check it against. From germline, CDR1 is MNHEY and CDR2 SVGEGT. The CDR3 spans 16 residues.

The V gene is TRBV21-1, the J gene TRBJ1-5; without DNA, the TCRdb call of TRBD1 cannot be checked. TRBV21-1 is a pseudogene. The CDR3 extends over 17 amino acids. CDR3 sequence: CASSAPTDRDRDQPQHF.

The V call is TRBV11-2, the J call TRBJ2-5. This CDR3 is 13 amino acids long. CDR1 SGHAT and CDR2 FQNNGV come from the germline V gene. CDR3 residues: CASSFPPGETQYF.

The chain is built from TRBV28 and TRBJ1-5. Per the germline V gene, CDR1 is MDHEN and CDR2 is SYDVKM. CDR3 length: 14 amino acids. CDR3 in amino acids: CASSFYSGNQPQHF.

The chain joins TRBV7-8 to TRBJ2-1; checking the TCRdb D call of TRBD1 is not possible without DNA. The CDR3 covers 15 residues. Looked up from germline, CDR1 is SGHVS and CDR2 is FQNEAQ. This chain's CDR3 is CASSFSGTGYNEQFF.

The chain carries TRBV28 and TRBJ2-7; the TCRdb D gene call, TRBD1, has no DNA to confirm it. The CDR3 runs to 14 residues. Germline CDR1 reads MDHEN; CDR2 reads SYDVKM. This CDR3 reads CASSPGTGGNEQYF.

V gene TRBV27 combines with J gene TRBJ1-1; there is no DNA to check the TCRdb D call of TRBD1. Germline V gene lookup returns CDR1 MNHEY and CDR2 SMNVEV (reference sequence). The CDR3 spans 17 residues. The CDR3: CASSSPGQGALNTEAFF.

The chain carries TRBV12-5 and TRBJ2-3; TCRdb picks TRBD1, but there is no DNA to check that call. The CDR3 has 14 amino acids. Germline assignment: CDR1 LGHNT and CDR2 FRNRAP. Here the CDR3 reads CASGSAGATDTQYF.